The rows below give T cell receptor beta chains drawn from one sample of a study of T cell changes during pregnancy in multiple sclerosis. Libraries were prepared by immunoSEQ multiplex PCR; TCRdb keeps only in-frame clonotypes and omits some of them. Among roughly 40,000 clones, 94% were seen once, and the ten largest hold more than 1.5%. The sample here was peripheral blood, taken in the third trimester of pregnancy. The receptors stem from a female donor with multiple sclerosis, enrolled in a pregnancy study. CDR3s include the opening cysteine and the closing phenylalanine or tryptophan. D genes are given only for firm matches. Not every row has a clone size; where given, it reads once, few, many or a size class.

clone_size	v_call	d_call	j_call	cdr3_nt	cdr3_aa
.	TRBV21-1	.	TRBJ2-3	TGTGCCAGCACCAAAAGGGTGTCGGGGAGCACAGATACGCAGTATTTT	CASTKRVSGSTDTQYF
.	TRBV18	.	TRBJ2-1	TGTGCCAGCTCACGAGAACTGGACAGCTTCAATGAGCAGTTCTTC	CASSRELDSFNEQFF
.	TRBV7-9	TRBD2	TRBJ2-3	TGTGCCAGCAGCTTAGTGACTAGCGGCGATACGCAGTATTTT	CASSLVTSGDTQYF
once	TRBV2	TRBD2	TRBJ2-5	TGTGCCAGCAGTGGGTCAGGGAAGACTAGCGGGCGAGAGACCCAGTACTTC	CASSGSGKTSGRETQYF
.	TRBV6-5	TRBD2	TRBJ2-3	TGTGCCAGCAGTTACTCGGCGGGAGAGGTCACAGATACGCAGTATTTT	CASSYSAGEVTDTQYF
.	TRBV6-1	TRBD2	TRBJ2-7	TGTGCCAGCAGTGAGGGAGCGGGAGGGTATTACGAGCAGTACTTC	CASSEGAGGYYEQYF
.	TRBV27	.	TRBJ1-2	TGTGCCAGCAGTTTACGGGGGGATGGGGATGGCTACACCTTC	CASSLRGDGDGYTF
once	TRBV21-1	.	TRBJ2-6	TGTGCCAGCAACATCCCGGGTTCTATCAGGGTTTTTGCTGGGGCCAACGTCCTGACTTTC	CASNIPGSIRVFAGANVLTF
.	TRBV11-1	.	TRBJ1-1	TGTGCCAGCAGCTTAGAGCAGGGCGGTACTGAAGCTTTCTTT	CASSLEQGGTEAFF
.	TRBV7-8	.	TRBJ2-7	TGTGCCAGCAGCTTAGTACAGGGTAGATACGAGCAGTACTTC	CASSLVQGRYEQYF
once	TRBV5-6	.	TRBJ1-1	TGTGCCAGCAGCAGCGGAGACACTGAAGCTTTCTTT	CASSSGDTEAFF
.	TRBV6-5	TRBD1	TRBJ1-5	TGTGCCAGCAGCTCCGGGACAGGGGGCCGGCAGCCCCAGCATTTT	CASSSGTGGRQPQHF
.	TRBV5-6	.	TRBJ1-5	TGTGCCAGCAGCTTGGGGCAGGTAGGAAGCAATCAGCCCCAGCATTTT	CASSLGQVGSNQPQHF
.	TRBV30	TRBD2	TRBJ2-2	TGTGCCTGGACCTCCTTAGGACTAGCGGGGGACAGGACCGGGGAGCTGTTTTTT	CAWTSLGLAGDRTGELFF
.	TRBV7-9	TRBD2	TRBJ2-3	TGTGCCAGCAGCTCATTCTCGAACGGGGGGGCCCCCACAGATACGCAGTATTTT	CASSSFSNGGAPTDTQYF
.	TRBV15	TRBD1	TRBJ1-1	TGTGCCACCAGAAGCGACAGGGAAAGCACTGAAGCTTTCTTT	CATRSDRESTEAFF
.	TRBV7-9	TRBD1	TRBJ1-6	TGTGCCAGCAGCTCCCGGGACAGTTATAATTCACCCCTCCACTTT	CASSSRDSYNSPLHF
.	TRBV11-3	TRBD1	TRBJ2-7	TGTGCCAGCAGGGAAGGGGGCGAAGACGAGCAGTACTTC	CASREGGEDEQYF
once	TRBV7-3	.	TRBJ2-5	TGTGCCAGCAGCTTAAGGCAGCAAGAGACCCAGTACTTC	CASSLRQQETQYF
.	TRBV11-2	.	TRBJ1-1	TGTGCCAGCAGCCTGGACAGCCCTGAAGCTTTCTTT	CASSLDSPEAFF
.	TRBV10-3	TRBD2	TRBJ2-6	TGTGCCATCAGTGAGGGTAGCGGGAGAAGTGGGGCCAACGTCCTGACTTTC	CAISEGSGRSGANVLTF
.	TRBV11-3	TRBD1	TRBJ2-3	TGTGCCAGCAGCTTATCCGATTCGGGACAGCTAGATACGCAGTATTTT	CASSLSDSGQLDTQYF
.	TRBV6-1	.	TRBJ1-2	TGTGCCAGCAGTGAAGCGGTTCGGAACTATGGCTACACCTTC	CASSEAVRNYGYTF
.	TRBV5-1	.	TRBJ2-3	TGCGCCAGCAGCGCACTTCTTAGCACAGATACGCAGTATTTT	CASSALLSTDTQYF
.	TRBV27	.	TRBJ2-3	TGTGCCAGCAGCCCCTCCAGGGGAAAAGGTGATACGCAGTATTTT	CASSPSRGKGDTQYF
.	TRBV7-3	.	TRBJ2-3	TGTGCCAGCAGCTTACCGGGTGAAGCCGCCGGCACAGATACGCAGTATTTT	CASSLPGEAAGTDTQYF
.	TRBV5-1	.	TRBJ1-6	TGCGCCAGCAGCTCGACAGGTCTAGATAATTCACCCCTCCACTTT	CASSSTGLDNSPLHF
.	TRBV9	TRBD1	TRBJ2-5	TGTGCCAGCAGCGTAGCTGAGGGGGCTGACCAAGAGACCCAGTACTTC	CASSVAEGADQETQYF
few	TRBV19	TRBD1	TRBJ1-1	TGTGCCAGTCGGGATAGGACAGGGTATATGGGTCGAGCTTTCTTT	CASRDRTGYMGRAFF
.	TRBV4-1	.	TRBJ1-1	TGCGCCAGCAGCCAAAATCGGGGGGACACTGAAGCTTTCTTT	CASSQNRGDTEAFF
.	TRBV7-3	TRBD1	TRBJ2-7	TGTGCCAGCAGCCGCTACCGGGGACAGTTGTGGGAGCAGTACTTC	CASSRYRGQLWEQYF
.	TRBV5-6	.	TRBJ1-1	TGTGCCAGCAGCTTGGCCGACAGGTACACTGAAGCTTTCTTT	CASSLADRYTEAFF
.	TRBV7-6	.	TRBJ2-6	TGTGCCAGCAGCTTAGATAGGACAAGGAGCTCTGGGGCCAACGTCCTGACTTTC	CASSLDRTRSSGANVLTF
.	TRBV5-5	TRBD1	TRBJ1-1	TGTGCCAGCACCCCCTCACAGGGGTATGGCACTGAAGCTTTCTTT	CASTPSQGYGTEAFF
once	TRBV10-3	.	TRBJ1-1	TGTGCCATCAGGAACAGGATAGAGAACACTGAAGCTTTCTTT	CAIRNRIENTEAFF
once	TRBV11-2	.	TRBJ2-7	TGTGCCAGCAGCGCGGAACGGATTAACTACGAGCAGTACTTC	CASSAERINYEQYF
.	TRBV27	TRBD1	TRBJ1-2	TGTGCCAGCAGTTTTAAGGGACAGGGGAATTATGGCTACACCTTC	CASSFKGQGNYGYTF
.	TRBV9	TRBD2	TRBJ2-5	TGTGCCAGCAGCGCTAGCGGGGGGGCGATGGAGACCCAGTACTTC	CASSASGGAMETQYF
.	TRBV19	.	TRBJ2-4	TGTGCCAGTAGTACCCGCGGTGCCCAAAACATTCAGTACTTC	CASSTRGAQNIQYF
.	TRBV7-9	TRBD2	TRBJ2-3	TGTGCCAGCAGCTTTACTAGCGGGGGGGGGACAGATACGCAGTATTTT	CASSFTSGGGTDTQYF
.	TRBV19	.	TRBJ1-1	TGTGCCAGCAGAACAGGTTCTCTTGGCGCTGAAGCTTTCTTT	CASRTGSLGAEAFF
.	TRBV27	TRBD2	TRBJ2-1	TGTGCCAGCAGTTTGAGGGCGGGGGGGCCTCGGTATGAGCAGTTCTTC	CASSLRAGGPRYEQFF
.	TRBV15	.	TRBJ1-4	TGTGCCACCAGCAGAGGGGCAGGGACAAGGACTAATGAAAAACTGTTTTTT	CATSRGAGTRTNEKLFF
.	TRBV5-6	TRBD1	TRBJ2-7	TGTGCCAGCAGCTTCATGACAGGGTCAACCCGTGGGGAGCAGTACTTC	CASSFMTGSTRGEQYF
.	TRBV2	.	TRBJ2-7	TGTGCCAGCACCGGGACTGTTTACGAGCAGTACTTC	CASTGTVYEQYF
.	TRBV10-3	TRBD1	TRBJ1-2	TGTGCCATCAGTGCGGGACAGGGCGACTATGGCTACACCTTC	CAISAGQGDYGYTF
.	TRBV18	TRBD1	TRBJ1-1	TGTGCCAGCTCACCTAATCCGGGACAGGGCCGTCCGCGCACTGAAGCTTTCTTT	CASSPNPGQGRPRTEAFF